The 30 T cell receptor beta chains reported below all come from one sample, sequenced in a study of T-cell memory formation after mild COVID-19. TCRdb ran MiXCR on the 5' RACE reads and lists one entry per CDR3 protein. The data hold 350,000 to 500,000 distinct CDR3 sequences, with 20% to 25% observed a single time. What was sequenced was PBMCs or a T cell subset sorted from them (not recorded which). These TCRs come from an adult woman who had mild COVID-19 (a few samples of this study predate the infection). Cell type and time point are not known.

There are a few counts of this clonotype. J is TRBJ2-1 and V is TRBV10-3, with 8 nucleotides matching TRBD1. Looked up from germline, CDR1 is ENHRY and CDR2 is SYGVKD. This CDR3 is 11 amino acids long. V lost 9 bases, J lost 8 bases, and 3 bases stayed unmatched. The CDR3 loop is CAIQGADEQFF. The CDR3 region has the DNA TGTGCCATTCAGGGGGCCGATGAGCAGTTCTTC.

The chain recombines TRBV19 with TRBJ1-5; D is undetermined. CDR1 and CDR2 from the germline V gene are LNHDA and SQIVND (reference sequence). V lost 6 bases to trimming and J lost 7 bases, with 13 bases between them. The CDR3 has 13 residues. The CDR3 DNA reads as TGTGCCAGTAGCACCTCCTTTGGGCAGCCCCAGCATTTT. Amino acid sequence: CASSTSFGQPQHF.

The V and J genes are TRBV15 and TRBJ1-1, with D unclear. Germline assignment: CDR1 LNHNV and CDR2 YYDKDF (reference sequence). The CDR3 contains 13 residues. Trimming took 0 bases from V and 4 from J, leaving 6 bases between them. In DNA, the CDR3 is TGTGCCACCAGCAGAGACAACCCCACTGAAGCTTTCTTT. Amino acids: CATSRDNPTEAFF. Together with reference TRBV15 and TRBJ1-1, the CDR3 gives the full variable domain: DAMVIQNPRYQVTQFGKPVTLSCSQTLNHNVMYWYQQKSSQAPKLLFHYYDKDFNNEADTPDNFQSRRPNTSFCFLDIRSPGLGDTAMYLCATSRDNPTEAFFGQGTRLTVV.

The chain links TRBV27 to TRBJ2-3; 7 bases line up with TRBD2. Unmatched junction bases numbered 3, after V lost 0 bases and J lost 0 bases. CDR3 length: 16 residues. Germline CDR1 and CDR2: MNHEY and SMNVEV (reference sequence). The CDR3 loop reads CASSLSSGDSTDTQYF. CDR3 sequence (DNA): TGTGCCAGCAGTTTATCGAGCGGGGATAGCACAGATACGCAGTATTTT.

This clonotype was recorded a few times. The rearrangement links TRBV15 to TRBJ2-3; the D gene could be TRBD1 or TRBD2 (5 bases each). The ends were cut back, 1 base at V and 0 bases at J, with 14 bases in the middle. The V gene's germline CDR1 is LNHNV and CDR2 YYDKDF (reference sequence). CDR3 length equals 17 residues. The DNA for the CDR3 is TGTGCCACCAGCAGAGCACCCGGGACGGCTAGCACAGATACGCAGTATTTT. Translating it yields CATSRAPGTASTDTQYF.

This clonotype was seen a few times. The chain couples TRBV5-1 to TRBJ2-2; TRBD1 aligns across 9 bases. CDR1 is SGHRS, CDR2 YFSETQ, per germline. The CDR3 is 19 amino acids. After removal of 0 bases from V and 1 base from J, the junction contained 10 bases not matched to a gene. CDR3 sequence: CASSLAPPGQGENTGELFF. The CDR3 region has the DNA TGCGCCAGCAGCTTGGCGCCTCCGGGACAGGGCGAGAACACCGGGGAGCTGTTTTTT.

The V and J genes are TRBV12-3 or TRBV12-4 and TRBJ1-2, with D unresolved. V was clipped by 8 bases and J by 0 bases, with 16 bases between them. There are 15 residues in the CDR3. CDR3 DNA: TGTGCCAGCCTCCCGTATGAGTGGGCTAACTATGGCTACACCTTC. This translates into CASLPYEWANYGYTF.

This chain uses TRBV5-1 with TRBJ1-4, with D perhaps TRBD1 (6 bases). The CDR3 has 17 amino acids. Germline V gene data show CDR1 as SGHRS and CDR2 as YFSETQ. Trimming left V 8 bases short and J 6 bases short, with 26 bases between. The CDR3 coding sequence is TGCGCCAGGCCTATCCCACAGGGCCCACCGCCGGATGAAAAACTGTTTTTT. Residues: CARPIPQGPPPDEKLFF.

The gene calls are TRBV4-2 and TRBJ2-7, with D perhaps TRBD2 (6 bases). Looked up from germline, CDR1 is LGHNA and CDR2 is YNFKEQ. Trimming pared 5 bases from V and 6 bases from J, leaving 11 bases between. The CDR3 extends over 12 amino acids. The CDR3 sequence: CASSGGNREQYF. The CDR3 region has the DNA TGTGCCAGCAGCGGAGGGAATCGCGAGCAGTACTTC.

The chain recombines TRBV6-2 or TRBV6-3 with TRBJ2-7; 9 bases agree with TRBD2. This CDR3 region has 14 residues. V shed 4 bases and J 2 bases; nucleotides not matched to a gene: 3. Germline V gene sequence: CDR1 MNHEY, CDR2 SVGEGT. The CDR3: CASSWVAGAYEQYF. DNA of the CDR3: TGTGCCAGCAGTTGGGTAGCGGGAGCCTACGAGCAGTACTTC.

V usage is TRBV5-5 and J usage is TRBJ2-3, with D hard to call. Between the trimmed V and J ends, which lost 7 bases and 5 bases, there was a span of 11 bases. The CDR3 length is 12 residues. CDR1 is SGHKS, CDR2 YYEKEE, per germline (reference sequence). For the CDR3, the DNA is TGTGCCAGCGCTAGGCTGCTAGATACGCAGTATTTT. This translates into CASARLLDTQYF. Full variable domain (missing parts from reference TRBV5-5 and TRBJ2-3): DAGVTQSPTHLIKTRGQQVTLRCSPISGHKSVSWYQQVLGQGPQFIFQYYEKEERGRGNFPDRFSARQFPNYSSELNVNALLLGDSALYLCASARLLDTQYFGPGTRLTVL.

V gene TRBV18 combines with J gene TRBJ2-7, with unresolved D. CDR3 length equals 12 residues. Trimming took 2 bases from V and 5 from J, leaving 7 bases between them. Looked up from germline, CDR1 is KGHSH and CDR2 is LQKENI. The CDR3 region has the DNA TGTGCCAGCTCACCAGGGAAGGACGAGCAGTACTTC. Translating gives CASSPGKDEQYF.

The chain is built from TRBV29-1 and TRBJ1-1; the D is unclear. Germline CDR1 SQVTM, CDR2 ANQGSEA. The CDR3 covers 14 residues. Trimming pared 3 bases from V and 4 bases from J, leaving 15 bases between. In DNA form, the CDR3 reads TGCAGCGTTGAGACACCCTATGTGGGCACTGAAGCTTTCTTT. Translating gives CSVETPYVGTEAFF.

V gene TRBV24-1 combines with J gene TRBJ2-3; possibly TRBD2 for D (6 bases). Between the trimmed V and J ends, which lost 0 bases and 2 bases, there was a span of 8 bases. The CDR3 runs 15 residues. CDR1 is KGHDR, CDR2 SFDVKD, per germline. The CDR3 reads CATSDLGGNTDTQYF. The CDR3 nucleotides are TGTGCCACCAGTGATTTGGGAGGGAACACAGATACGCAGTATTTT.

This clonotype was seen a single time. This chain connects TRBV5-1 to TRBJ1-2, with TRBD1 matching 8 bases. Unmatched junction bases numbered 15, after V lost 4 bases and J lost 7 bases. Germline values: CDR1 SGHRS, CDR2 YFSETQ. This CDR3 contains 16 residues. CDR3 amino acids: CASSNGQGRPVGGYTF. CDR3 nucleotides: TGCGCCAGCAGCAATGGACAGGGCAGACCTGTCGGTGGCTACACCTTC.

There are a few counts of this clonotype. This chain joins TRBV12-3 or TRBV12-4 and TRBJ2-1; tentatively, D is TRBD2 (6 bases). The CDR3 is 13 residues long. The ends were cut back, 4 bases at V and 12 bases at J, with 16 bases in the middle. The CDR3: CASSSTGGGVQFF. CDR3 in DNA: TGTGCCAGCAGTTCGACTGGAGGCGGGGTGCAGTTCTTC.

This clonotype has ten or more counts. This CDR3 reads CASRQDSSMAFF. CDR3 coding DNA: TGCGCCAGCAGGCAGGACAGTTCGATGGCTTTCTTT. This sequence joins TRBV5-1 and TRBJ1-1; D may be TRBD1 (6 bases). This CDR3 region has 12 residues. Trimming shortened V by 5 bases and J by 11 bases, and 16 bases separated the two germline ends. CDR1 is SGHRS and CDR2 is YFSETQ in the germline V gene.

The chain couples TRBV7-2 to TRBJ2-7, with D tentatively TRBD2 (5 bases). V lost 0 bases, J lost 1 base, and 10 bases lay in between. CDR1 is SGHTA, CDR2 FQGNSA, per germline. This CDR3 has 15 amino acids. The CDR3 DNA reads TGTGCCAGCAGCTTAGCGTTAAGAGGGTCCTACGAGCAGTACTTC. It translates to CASSLALRGSYEQYF. The variable domain in full, with the rest retrieved from reference TRBV7-2 and TRBJ2-7, is GAGVSQSPSNKVTEKGKDVELRCDPISGHTALYWYRQSLGQGLEFLIYFQGNSAPDKSGLPSDRFSAERTGGSVSTLTIQRTQQEDSAVYLCASSLALRGSYEQYFGPGTRLTVT.

To note about this clonotype: A read error may account for a junction end that differs from germline. The chain combines TRBV6-5 with TRBJ2-7; tentatively, D is TRBD1 (5 bases). Per germline, CDR1 MNHEY and CDR2 SVGAGI. The CDR3 is 15 residues long. The CDR3, as DNA: TGTGCCAGCAGTTACTCCCCAGGGCCAGGCTACAAGCAGTACTTC. It codes for CASSYSPGPGYKQYF.

This rearrangement joins TRBV18 to TRBJ2-7; a weak D match, TRBD1 (5 bases). V shed 4 bases and J shed 6 bases, with 13 bases lying between them. This CDR3 spans 13 amino acids. Germline assignment: CDR1 KGHSH and CDR2 LQKENI. The CDR3: CASSLPDSFEQYF. The CDR3 DNA is TGTGCCAGCTCACTACCCGACAGCTTCGAGCAGTACTTC.

The chain links TRBV7-2 to TRBJ2-7; D is uncertain. Per the germline V gene, CDR1 is SGHTA and CDR2 is FQGNSA. This CDR3 spans 14 amino acids. V lost 2 bases, J lost 5 bases, and 13 bases lay in between. CDR3 DNA sequence: TGTGCCAGCAGCTTATCATTTTCCGCGAACGAGCAGTACTTC. Translated, it gives CASSLSFSANEQYF.

This clonotype was counted a few times. The chain is built from TRBV24-1 and TRBJ2-2; TRBD1 aligns across 8 bases. V dropped 4 bases and J dropped 3; count of bases not matched to a gene: 6. The length of the CDR3 is 16 residues. In germline, CDR1 is KGHDR, CDR2 SFDVKD. As DNA, the CDR3 is TGTGCCACCAGTGAAGCGACAGGGGCGGACACCGGGGAGCTGTTTTTT. It encodes CATSEATGADTGELFF.

The CDR3 DNA is TGTGCCAGCAGCTTATCAGTTGTAGAGACCCAGTACTTC. Its translation is CASSLSVVETQYF. The rearrangement joins TRBV7-3 to TRBJ2-5; D remains ambiguous. Germline V gene sequence: CDR1 SGHTA, CDR2 FQGTGA. The ends were cut back, 2 bases at V and 4 bases at J, with 8 bases in the middle. The CDR3 runs 13 residues.

V usage is TRBV6-5 and J usage is TRBJ1-1; D unresolved. Germline loops: CDR1 MNHEY, CDR2 SVGAGI. V was cut by 0 bases and J by 10 bases, with 12 bases left in between. CDR3 size: 13 residues. The CDR3 sequence: CASSYSLAEGAFF. CDR3 coding DNA: TGTGCCAGCAGTTACTCTCTGGCAGAAGGAGCTTTCTTT.

The table lists this clonotype with a few counts. The chain uses TRBV4-3 and TRBJ2-3; D remains ambiguous. V gave up 0 bases and J gave up 5 bases, with 18 bases separating them. The germline CDR1 and CDR2 sequences are LGHNA and YSLEER. CDR3 length: 17 amino acids. CDR3 residues: CASSQDLPRSLVDTQYF. The CDR3 DNA is TGCGCCAGCAGCCAAGACCTCCCTAGGAGTCTGGTAGATACGCAGTATTTT.

The chain carries TRBV7-2 and TRBJ2-3; 8 bases map to TRBD2. The CDR3 runs 17 residues. Germline V gene sequence: CDR1 SGHTA, CDR2 FQGNSA. The ends lost 5 bases at V and 0 bases at J; junction bases unmatched: 10. Written as DNA, the CDR3 is TGTGCCAGCAGCCCCGCCGCCGGGGGGGGAAGCACAGATACGCAGTATTTT. It codes for CASSPAAGGGSTDTQYF. The full variable domain, with the rest looked up from reference TRBV7-2 and TRBJ2-3, is GAGVSQSPSNKVTEKGKDVELRCDPISGHTALYWYRQSLGQGLEFLIYFQGNSAPDKSGLPSDRFSAERTGGSVSTLTIQRTQQEDSAVYLCASSPAAGGGSTDTQYFGPGTRLTVL.

V usage is TRBV9 and J usage is TRBJ2-7; perhaps TRBD1 as D (5 bases). From germline, CDR1 is SGDLS and CDR2 YYNGEE. The CDR3 loop spans 12 amino acids. With 9 bases removed from V and 5 bases from J, the gap between germline ends came to 15 bases. Here the CDR3 DNA reads TGTGCCAAGGGGTCAAATCGCCACGAGCAGTACTTC. Translated: CAKGSNRHEQYF. The full variable domain, its missing parts supplied by reference TRBV9 and TRBJ2-7, is DSGVTQTPKHLITATGQRVTLRCSPRSGDLSVYWYQQSLDQGLQFLIQYYNGEERAKGNILERFSAQQFPDLHSELNLSSLELGDSALYFCAKGSNRHEQYFGPGTRLTVT.

The V gene is TRBV4-2, the J gene TRBJ2-1; 16 positions match TRBD2. Trimming cost V 1 base and J 4 bases; bases outside gene matches: 10. CDR1 and CDR2 (germline): LGHNA, YNFKEQ. The CDR3 extends over 20 amino acids. CDR3 region: CASSQGTGTSGGAKYNEQFF. The CDR3 bases are TGTGCCAGCAGCCAAGGGACCGGGACTAGCGGGGGGGCCAAGTACAATGAGCAGTTCTTC.

This chain joins TRBV4-2 and TRBJ2-1, with D tentatively TRBD2 (6 bases). The CDR3 covers 16 residues. V lost 1 base, J lost 2 bases, and 12 bases lay in between. Germline V gene data show CDR1 as LGHNA and CDR2 as YNFKEQ. CDR3 in DNA: TGTGCCAGCAGCCAAGGTCTGCGGGGAACCTACAATGAGCAGTTCTTC. Its protein product is CASSQGLRGTYNEQFF.

The chain has TRBV2 and TRBJ2-6; D gene unclear. The germline V gene has CDR1 SNHLY and CDR2 FYNNEI. There are 14 residues in the CDR3. V was pared by 6 bases and J by 1 base, with 7 bases between. CDR3 bases: TGTGCCAGCAGACAAATATCTGGGGCCAACGTCCTGACTTTC. Residues: CASRQISGANVLTF.